This T cell receptor beta chain was sequenced during a study of blood T cell repertoires in COVID-19. For the study at large: The United States, Italy and Spain were the sources of the acute and convalescent COVID-19 samples. PBMCs, B-cell-depleted T cells, or T cells provided the cDNA or gDNA that made up the material.

How the authors handled the data: For nucleated cells, counts were estimated from reference gene primer amplification. The table came from immunoSEQ multiplex PCR; TCRdb's copy has only in-frame clones and leaves some out. That table is the source of V, J and clone size, and D and trimming were worked out from the DNA. The sample lists over 300,000 clones; approximately 85% were seen once. The germline CDR1 and CDR2 sequences are MRHNA and SNTAGT. The CDR3 has 17 amino acids. Trimming removed 11 bases from V and 3 bases from J; junction bases left unmatched: 17. This clone was seen just once. J is TRBJ2-4 and V is TRBV6-4; 9 bases line up with TRBD2. The specimen sequenced was peripheral blood. This TCR was recovered from a human donor in a cohort sampled during active COVID-19. Here the CDR3 reads CARPIPAGGFVKNIQYF. Written as DNA, the CDR3 is TGTGCCCGCCCCATACCAGCGGGGGGATTCGTCAAAAACATTCAGTACTTC.